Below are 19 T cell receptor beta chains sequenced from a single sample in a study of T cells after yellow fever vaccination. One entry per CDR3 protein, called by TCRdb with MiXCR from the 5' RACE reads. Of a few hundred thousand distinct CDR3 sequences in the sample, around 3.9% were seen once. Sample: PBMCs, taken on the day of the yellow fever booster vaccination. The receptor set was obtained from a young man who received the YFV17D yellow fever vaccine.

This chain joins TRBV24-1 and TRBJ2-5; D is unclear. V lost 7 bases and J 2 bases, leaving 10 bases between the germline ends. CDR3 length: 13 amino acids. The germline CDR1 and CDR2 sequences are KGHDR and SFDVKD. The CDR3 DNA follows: TGTGCCACCAGCCCGGGTCCACAAGAGACCCAGTACTTC. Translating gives CATSPGPQETQYF.

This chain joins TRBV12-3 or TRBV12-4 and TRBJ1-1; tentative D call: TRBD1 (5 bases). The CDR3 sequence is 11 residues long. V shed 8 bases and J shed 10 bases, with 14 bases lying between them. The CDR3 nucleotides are TGTGCCAGCGAGGGGACGCGGGGAGCTTTCTTT. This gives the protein CASEGTRGAFF.

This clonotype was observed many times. The CDR3 sequence is CASSQGDGGPRETQYF. The CDR3 DNA reads as TGTGCCAGCAGCCAAGGGGACGGGGGGCCAAGGGAGACCCAGTACTTC. The chain joins TRBV3-1 to TRBJ2-5; the D gene is possibly TRBD2 (7 bases). V was trimmed by 1 base and J by 5 bases, leaving 17 bases between them. CDR3 length equals 16 residues. CDR1 and CDR2 (germline): LGHDT, YNNKEL (reference sequence).

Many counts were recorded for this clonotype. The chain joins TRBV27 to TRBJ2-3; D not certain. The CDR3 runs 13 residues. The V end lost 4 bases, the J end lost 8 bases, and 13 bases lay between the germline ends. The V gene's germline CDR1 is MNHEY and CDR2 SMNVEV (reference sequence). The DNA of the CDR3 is TGTGCCAGCAGTTCTGGATTTGCATTTACGCAGTATTTT. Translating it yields CASSSGFAFTQYF.

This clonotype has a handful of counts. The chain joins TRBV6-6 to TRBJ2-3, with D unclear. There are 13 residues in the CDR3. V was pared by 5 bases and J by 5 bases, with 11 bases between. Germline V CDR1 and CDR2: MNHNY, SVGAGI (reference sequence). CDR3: CASSPVSEDTQYF. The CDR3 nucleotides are TGTGCCAGCAGTCCGGTTTCGGAAGATACGCAGTATTTT.

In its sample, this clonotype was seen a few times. CDR3 amino acids: CSCRSGVAKNIQYF. CDR3 DNA: TGCAGCTGTCGGTCCGGGGTAGCCAAAAACATTCAGTACTTC. The rearrangement links TRBV29-1 to TRBJ2-4; tentatively, D is TRBD2 (5 bases). Germline-derived CDR1 and CDR2 are SQVTM and ANQGSEA. CDR3 size: 14 residues. V was cut by 8 bases and J by 0 bases, with 14 bases left in between.

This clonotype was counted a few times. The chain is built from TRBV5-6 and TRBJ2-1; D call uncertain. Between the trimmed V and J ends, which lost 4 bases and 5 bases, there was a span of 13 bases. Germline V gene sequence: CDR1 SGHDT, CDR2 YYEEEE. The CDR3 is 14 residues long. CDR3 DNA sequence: TGTGCCAGCAGCCGGATGGATCAGCACAATGAGCAGTTCTTC. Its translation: CASSRMDQHNEQFF.

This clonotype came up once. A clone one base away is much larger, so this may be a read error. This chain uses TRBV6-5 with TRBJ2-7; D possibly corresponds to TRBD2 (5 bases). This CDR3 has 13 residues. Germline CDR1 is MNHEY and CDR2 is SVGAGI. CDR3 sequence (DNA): TGTGCCAGCAGTTACTACGGGAACTACGTGCAGTACTTC. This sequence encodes CASSYYGNYVQYF.

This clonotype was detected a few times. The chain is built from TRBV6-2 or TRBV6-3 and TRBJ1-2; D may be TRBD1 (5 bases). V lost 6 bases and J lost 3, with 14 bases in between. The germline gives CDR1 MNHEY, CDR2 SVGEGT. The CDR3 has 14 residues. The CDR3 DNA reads TGTGCCAGCAGAGGGACGGGACGAGACTATGGCTACACCTTC. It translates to CASRGTGRDYGYTF.

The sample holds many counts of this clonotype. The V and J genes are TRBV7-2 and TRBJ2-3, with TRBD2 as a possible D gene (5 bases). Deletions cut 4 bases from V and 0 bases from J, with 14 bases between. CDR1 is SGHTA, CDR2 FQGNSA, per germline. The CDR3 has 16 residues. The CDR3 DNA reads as TGTGCCAGCAGCTGGGCGGGTGTGGGTAGCACAGATACGCAGTATTTT. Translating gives CASSWAGVGSTDTQYF.

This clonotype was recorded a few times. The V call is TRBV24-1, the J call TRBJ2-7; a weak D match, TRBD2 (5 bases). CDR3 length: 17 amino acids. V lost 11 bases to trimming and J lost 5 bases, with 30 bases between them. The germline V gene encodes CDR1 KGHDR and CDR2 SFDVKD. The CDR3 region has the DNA TGTGCCATCGAATCGCCCAACGGGGTTTCCCCTACTAACGAGCAGTACGTC. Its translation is CAIESPNGVSPTNEQYV.

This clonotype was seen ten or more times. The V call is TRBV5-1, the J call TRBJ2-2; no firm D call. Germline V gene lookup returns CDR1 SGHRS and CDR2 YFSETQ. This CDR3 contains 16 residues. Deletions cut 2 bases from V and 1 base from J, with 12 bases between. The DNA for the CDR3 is TGCGCCAGCAGCTTTTCGGAGACGAGGAACACCGGGGAGCTGTTTTTT. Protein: CASSFSETRNTGELFF.

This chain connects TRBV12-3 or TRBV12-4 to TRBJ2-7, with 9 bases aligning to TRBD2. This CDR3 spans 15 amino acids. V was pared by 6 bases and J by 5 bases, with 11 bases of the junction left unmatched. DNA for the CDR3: TGTGCCAGCAGATTTAGCGGGGGATCCCGCAACGAGCAGTACTTC. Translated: CASRFSGGSRNEQYF.

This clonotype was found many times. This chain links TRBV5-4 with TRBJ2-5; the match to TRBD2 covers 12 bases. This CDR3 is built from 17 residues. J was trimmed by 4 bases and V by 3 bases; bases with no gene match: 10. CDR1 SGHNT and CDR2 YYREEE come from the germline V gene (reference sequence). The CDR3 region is CASSSPGLAGFGETQYF. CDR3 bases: TGTGCCAGCAGCTCCCCCGGACTAGCGGGGTTTGGAGAGACCCAGTACTTC.

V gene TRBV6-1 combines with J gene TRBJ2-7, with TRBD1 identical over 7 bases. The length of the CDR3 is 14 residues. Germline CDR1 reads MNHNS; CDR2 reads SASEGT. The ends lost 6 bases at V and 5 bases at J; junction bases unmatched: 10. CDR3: CASRWDSSEDEQYF. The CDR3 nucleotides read TGTGCCAGCAGGTGGGACAGCTCCGAGGACGAGCAGTACTTC.

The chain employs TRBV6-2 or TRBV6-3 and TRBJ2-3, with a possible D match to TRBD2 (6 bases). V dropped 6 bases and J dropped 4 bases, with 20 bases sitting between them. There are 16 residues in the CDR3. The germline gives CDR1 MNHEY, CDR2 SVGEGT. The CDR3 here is CASSDRRGSIADTQYF. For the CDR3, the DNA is TGTGCCAGCAGCGACCGACGGGGGAGTATCGCAGATACGCAGTATTTT.

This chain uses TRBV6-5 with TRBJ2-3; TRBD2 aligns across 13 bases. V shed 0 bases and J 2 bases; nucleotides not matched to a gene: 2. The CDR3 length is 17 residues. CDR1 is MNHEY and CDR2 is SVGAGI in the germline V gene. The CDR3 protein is CASSYSTSGGYTDTQYF. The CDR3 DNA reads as TGTGCCAGCAGTTACTCGACTAGCGGGGGGTACACAGATACGCAGTATTTT.

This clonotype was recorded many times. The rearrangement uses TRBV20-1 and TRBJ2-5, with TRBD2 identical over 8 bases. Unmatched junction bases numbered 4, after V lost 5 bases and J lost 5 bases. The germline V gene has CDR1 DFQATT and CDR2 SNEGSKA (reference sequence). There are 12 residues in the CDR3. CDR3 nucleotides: TGCAGTGCTCGACTAGCGTATGAGACCCAGTACTTC. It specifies CSARLAYETQYF.

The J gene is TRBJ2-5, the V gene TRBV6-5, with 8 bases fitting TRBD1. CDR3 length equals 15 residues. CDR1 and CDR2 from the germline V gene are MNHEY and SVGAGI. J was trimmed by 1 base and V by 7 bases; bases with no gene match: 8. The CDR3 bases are TGTGCCAGCACGAGCTCAGGGGGCCTCCAAGAGACCCAGTACTTC. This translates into CASTSSGGLQETQYF.